The 6 T cell receptor beta chains in this list originate from one sample, sequenced in a study of T cell changes during pregnancy in multiple sclerosis. Some clones are missing from TCRdb's copy, which holds only in-frame ones; the method was immunoSEQ multiplex PCR. Seen here are approximately 49,000 clones, about 92% observed once, and the top ten hold around 0.91%. This sample comprised CD4+ T cells from peripheral blood mononuclear cells, obtained in the second trimester of pregnancy. The receptors originated from a female donor in good health, enrolled as a control in a pregnancy study.

The V and J genes are TRBV7-2 and TRBJ2-1; TRBD2 matches 16 bases. The germline V gene has CDR1 SGHTA and CDR2 FQGNSA. The J segment lost 8 bases and the V segment lost 4 bases, leaving 11 bases of the junction unmatched. The CDR3 is 18 amino acids. This chain's CDR3 is CASSYLPGLAGGVDEQFF. The CDR3 DNA is TGTGCCAGCAGCTACTTACCGGGACTAGCGGGAGGGGTAGATGAGCAGTTCTTC.

V is TRBV7-9 and J is TRBJ2-1; 8 bases are a match to TRBD2. V lost 3 bases, J lost 0 bases, and 4 bases stayed unmatched. The germline V gene has CDR1 SEHNR and CDR2 FQNEAQ (reference sequence). This CDR3 spans 16 amino acids. CDR3 protein: CASSFASGFSYNEQFF. The CDR3 bases are TGTGCCAGCAGCTTTGCTAGCGGGTTCTCCTACAATGAGCAGTTCTTC.

The chain couples TRBV12-5 to TRBJ2-1; 8 bases are shared with TRBD2. Germline V gives CDR1 LGHNT, CDR2 FRNRAP. This CDR3 contains 15 residues. V was clipped by 6 bases and J by 0 bases; unmatched bases: 4. As DNA, the CDR3 is TGTGCTAGTGGCCCGGGGGGGAGCTCCTACAATGAGCAGTTCTTC. Amino acid sequence: CASGPGGSSYNEQFF. The entire variable domain, with the rest obtained from reference TRBV12-5 and TRBJ2-1, is as follows: DARVTQTPRHKVTEMGQEVTMRCQPILGHNTVFWYRQTMMQGLELLAYFRNRAPLDDSGMPKDRFSAEMPDATLATLKIQPSEPRDSAVYFCASGPGGSSYNEQFFGPGTRLTVL.

This chain connects TRBV7-6 to TRBJ1-2, with 7 bases identical to TRBD1. The J segment lost 4 bases and the V segment lost 5 bases, leaving 7 bases of the junction unmatched. Germline V gene data show CDR1 as SGHVS and CDR2 as FNYEAQ. CDR3 length: 14 residues. The chain's CDR3 is CASSPRGHPYGYTF. The CDR3 nucleotides are TGTGCCAGCAGCCCTAGGGGGCACCCCTATGGCTACACCTTC.

This clone was seen just once. This chain connects TRBV5-1 to TRBJ1-6; TRBD1 matches at 9 bases. The V and J ends lost 4 bases and 2 bases, in that order; junction bases with no gene match: 4. The CDR3 covers 16 residues. Germline V gene lookup returns CDR1 SGHRS and CDR2 YFSETQ. The CDR3 loop reads CASSLDRGTYNSPLHF. In DNA, the CDR3 is TGCGCCAGCAGCCTCGACAGGGGGACCTATAATTCACCCCTCCACTTT.

The V and J genes are TRBV5-1 and TRBJ1-2; the D is unclear. V dropped 3 bases and J dropped 7 bases, with 16 bases sitting between them. The CDR3 is 14 residues long. Germline loops: CDR1 SGHRS, CDR2 YFSETQ. CDR3 nucleotides: TGCGCCAGCAGCTCGGCGCCCCTGGGAGGTGGCTACACCTTC. Translated, it gives CASSSAPLGGGYTF.